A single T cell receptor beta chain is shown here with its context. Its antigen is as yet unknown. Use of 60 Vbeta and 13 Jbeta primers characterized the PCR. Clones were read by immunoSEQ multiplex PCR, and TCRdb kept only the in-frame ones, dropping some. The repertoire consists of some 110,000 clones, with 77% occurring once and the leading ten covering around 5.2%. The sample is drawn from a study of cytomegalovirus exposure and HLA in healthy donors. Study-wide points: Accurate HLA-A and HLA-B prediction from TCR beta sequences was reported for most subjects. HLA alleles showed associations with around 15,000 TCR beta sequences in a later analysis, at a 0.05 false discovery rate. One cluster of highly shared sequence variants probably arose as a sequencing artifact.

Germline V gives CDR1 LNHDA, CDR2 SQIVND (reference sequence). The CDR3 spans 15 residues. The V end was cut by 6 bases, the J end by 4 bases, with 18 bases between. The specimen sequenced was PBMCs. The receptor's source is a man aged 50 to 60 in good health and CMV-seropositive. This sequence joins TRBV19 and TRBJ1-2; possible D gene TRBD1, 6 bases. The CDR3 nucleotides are TGTGCCAGTAGCGCCCCCCGGGGGGGCTTCTATGGCTACACCTTC. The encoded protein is CASSAPRGGFYGYTF.